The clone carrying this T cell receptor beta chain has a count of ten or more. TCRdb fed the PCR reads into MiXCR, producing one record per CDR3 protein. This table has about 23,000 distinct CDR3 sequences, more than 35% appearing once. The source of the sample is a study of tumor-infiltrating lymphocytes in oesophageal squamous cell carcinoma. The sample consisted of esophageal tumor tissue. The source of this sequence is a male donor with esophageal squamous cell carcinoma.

CDR3 sequence: CASSENRDEQYF. The CDR3 coding sequence is TGTGCCAGCAGTGAAAACAGGGACGAGCAGTACTTC. This chain links TRBV6-1 with TRBJ2-7, with D tentatively TRBD1 (6 bases). Germline loops: CDR1 MNHNS, CDR2 SASEGT. V lost 2 bases and J 5 bases, leaving 7 bases between the germline ends. The CDR3 has 12 residues.